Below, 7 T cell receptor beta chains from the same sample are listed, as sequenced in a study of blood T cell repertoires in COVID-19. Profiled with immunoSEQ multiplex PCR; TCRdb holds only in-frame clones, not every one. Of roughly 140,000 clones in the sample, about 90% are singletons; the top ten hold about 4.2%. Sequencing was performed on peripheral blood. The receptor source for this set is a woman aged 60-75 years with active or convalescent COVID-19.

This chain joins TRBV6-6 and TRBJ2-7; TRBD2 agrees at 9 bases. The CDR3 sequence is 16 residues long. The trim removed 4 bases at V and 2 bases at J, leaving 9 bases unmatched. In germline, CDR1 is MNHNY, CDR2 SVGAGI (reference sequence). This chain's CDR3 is CASSSGSGGRPYEQYF. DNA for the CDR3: TGTGCCAGCAGTTCCGGAAGCGGGGGGCGACCCTACGAGCAGTACTTC.

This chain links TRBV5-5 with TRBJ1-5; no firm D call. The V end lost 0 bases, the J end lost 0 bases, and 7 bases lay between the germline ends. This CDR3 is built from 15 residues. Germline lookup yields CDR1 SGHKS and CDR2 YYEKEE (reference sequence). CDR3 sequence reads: CASSLAPDSNQPQHF. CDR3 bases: TGTGCCAGCAGCTTGGCCCCAGATAGCAATCAGCCCCAGCATTTT. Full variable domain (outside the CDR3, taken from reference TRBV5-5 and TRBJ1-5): DAGVTQSPTHLIKTRGQQVTLRCSPISGHKSVSWYQQVLGQGPQFIFQYYEKEERGRGNFPDRFSARQFPNYSSELNVNALLLGDSALYLCASSLAPDSNQPQHFGDGTRLSIL.

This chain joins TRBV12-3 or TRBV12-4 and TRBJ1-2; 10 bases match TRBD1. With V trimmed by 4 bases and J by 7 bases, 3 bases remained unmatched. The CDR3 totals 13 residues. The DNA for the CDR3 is TGTGCCAGCAGTTCTCGACAGGGGGCTGGCTACACCTTC. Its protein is CASSSRQGAGYTF.

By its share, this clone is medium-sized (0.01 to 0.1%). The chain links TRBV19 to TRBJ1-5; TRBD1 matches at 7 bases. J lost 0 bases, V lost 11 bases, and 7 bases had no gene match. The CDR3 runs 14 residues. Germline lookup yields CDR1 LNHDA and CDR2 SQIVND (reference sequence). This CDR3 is CAVRDSNSNQPQHF. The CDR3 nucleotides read TGTGCCGTAAGGGACAGTAATAGCAATCAGCCCCAGCATTTT.

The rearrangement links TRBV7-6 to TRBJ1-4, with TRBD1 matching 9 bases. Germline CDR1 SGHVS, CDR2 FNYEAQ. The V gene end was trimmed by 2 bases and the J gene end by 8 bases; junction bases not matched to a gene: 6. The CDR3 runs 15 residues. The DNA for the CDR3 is TGTGCCAGCAGCTTAATGGGGACAGGGAAAGAAAAACTGTTTTTT. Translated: CASSLMGTGKEKLFF.

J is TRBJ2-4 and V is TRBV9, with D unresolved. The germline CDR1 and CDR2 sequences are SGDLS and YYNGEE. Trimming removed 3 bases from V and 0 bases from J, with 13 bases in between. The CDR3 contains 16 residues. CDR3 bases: TGTGCCAGCAGCGAGACTGTCGGTATAGCCAAAAACATTCAGTACTTC. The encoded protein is CASSETVGIAKNIQYF.

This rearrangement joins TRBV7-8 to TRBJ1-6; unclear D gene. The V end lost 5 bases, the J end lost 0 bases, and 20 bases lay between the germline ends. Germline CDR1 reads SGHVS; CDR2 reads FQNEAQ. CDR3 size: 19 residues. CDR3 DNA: TGTGCCAGCAGCCCCGTTCTTGGTGCGCCAAGCTCCTATAATTCACCCCTCCACTTT. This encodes CASSPVLGAPSSYNSPLHF.